These 22 T cell receptor beta chains were all obtained from the same sample, sequenced in a study of CD8 T cells in ankylosing spondylitis. One entry per CDR3 protein, called by TCRdb with MiXCR from the 5' RACE reads. This table has about 160,000 distinct CDR3 sequences, approximately 16% appearing once. Sequenced: blood, either unsorted or a sorted T cell fraction (not recorded which). The source of these receptors is a male donor with ankylosing spondylitis or in good health (not recorded which).

In DNA form, the CDR3 reads TGCGCCAGCAGCCTAAGCCTCGCCCTTGGGAACACCGGGGAGCTGTTTTTT. It encodes CASSLSLALGNTGELFF. V and J are TRBV5-1 and TRBJ2-2, with D unresolved. CDR1 and CDR2 from the germline V gene are SGHRS and YFSETQ. The CDR3 runs 17 residues. Trimming left V 4 bases short and J 1 base short, with 17 bases between.

This clonotype was observed at least ten times. This chain connects TRBV9 to TRBJ1-3; D is unclear. The CDR3 is 15 residues long. Germline lookup yields CDR1 SGDLS and CDR2 YYNGEE. V shed 0 bases and J shed 3 bases, with 10 bases lying between them. This chain's CDR3 is CASSVAANYGNTIYF. CDR3 DNA sequence: TGTGCCAGCAGCGTAGCTGCTAACTATGGAAACACCATATATTTT.

This clonotype was counted between two and nine times. The rearrangement links TRBV12-3 or TRBV12-4 to TRBJ1-1; D gene unclear. V shed 6 bases and J shed 4 bases, with 12 bases lying between them. This CDR3 is built from 13 residues. Here the CDR3 reads CASSSVRSTEAFF. CDR3 nucleotides: TGTGCCAGCAGCTCCGTCCGGAGCACTGAAGCTTTCTTT.

There are many counts of this clonotype. This chain joins TRBV10-3 and TRBJ2-7; the D is unclear. The CDR3 spans 13 residues. Per the germline V gene, CDR1 is ENHRY and CDR2 is SYGVKD. The ends were cut back, 0 bases at V and 2 bases at J, with 5 bases in the middle. CDR3 protein: CAISESQAYEQYF. The DNA of the CDR3 is TGTGCCATCAGTGAGTCGCAGGCCTACGAGCAGTACTTC.

Concerning this clonotype itself: A read error may account for a junction end that differs from germline. This rearrangement joins TRBV20-1 to TRBJ2-1; 8 bases are a match to TRBD2. Looked up from germline, CDR1 is DFQATT and CDR2 is SNEGSKA (reference sequence). This CDR3 has 17 amino acids. The CDR3 protein is CCARDGSGSGLYNEQFF. The CDR3 DNA is TGCTGTGCTAGAGACGGGAGCGGGAGCGGTCTATACAATGAGCAGTTCTTC.

The chain employs TRBV29-1 and TRBJ2-3, with 8 bases matching TRBD1. The germline gives CDR1 SQVTM, CDR2 ANQGSEA. The CDR3 totals 13 residues. V lost 7 bases to trimming and J lost 2 bases; unmatched junction nucleotides: 5. The CDR3 loop reads CSADRGTTDTQYF. The CDR3 nucleotides are TGCAGCGCTGACAGGGGTACCACAGATACGCAGTATTTT.

This clonotype was counted ten times or more. The chain uses TRBV5-1 and TRBJ2-3, with a tentative D call TRBD2 (6 bases). Germline V gene lookup returns CDR1 SGHRS and CDR2 YFSETQ. The ends were cut back, 2 bases at V and 6 bases at J, with 13 bases in the middle. This CDR3 spans 14 amino acids. The CDR3 region has the DNA TGCGCCAGCAGCTTAACCGGAGCGGGCGATACGCAGTATTTT. This translates into CASSLTGAGDTQYF.

This clonotype has a handful of counts. The chain combines TRBV25-1 with TRBJ1-1; D remains ambiguous. Germline V CDR1 and CDR2: MGHDK, SYGVNS. The CDR3 is 15 residues long. V gave up 3 bases and J gave up 1 base, with 12 bases separating them. The CDR3 DNA reads TGTGCCAGCAGTGACCGGCGACACCAGAACACTGAAGCTTTCTTT. Translated, it gives CASSDRRHQNTEAFF.

The chain links TRBV3-1 to TRBJ2-2; 7 bases map to TRBD2. Germline CDR1 and CDR2: LGHDT and YNNKEL (reference sequence). There are 16 residues in the CDR3. Germline trimming cut 5 bases from V and 7 bases from J; bases unmatched to any gene: 13. The CDR3 nucleotides read TGTGCCAGCAGCGGCACGGCGGGAGTTGACGGCGGGGAGCTGTTTTTT. It specifies CASSGTAGVDGGELFF. Full variable domain (remainder filled in from reference TRBV3-1 and TRBJ2-2): DTAVSQTPKYLVTQMGNDKSIKCEQNLGHDTMYWYKQDSKKFLKIMFSYNNKELIINETVPNRFSPKSPDKAHLNLHINSLELGDSAVYFCASSGTAGVDGGELFFGEGSRLTVL.

The table lists this clonotype with many counts. CDR3 in amino acids: CSVVGGEQFF. CDR3 nucleotides: TGCAGCGTTGTGGGTGGTGAGCAGTTCTTC. The rearrangement joins TRBV29-1 to TRBJ2-1; D unclear. CDR1 SQVTM and CDR2 ANQGSEA come from the germline V gene. CDR3 length: 10 amino acids. V was shortened by 4 bases and J by 9 bases, with 7 bases between the two germline ends.

This clonotype occurred a few times. CDR3 region: CASSHSVRANTGELFF. DNA for the CDR3: TGTGCCAGCAGCCATTCTGTTCGGGCGAACACCGGGGAGCTGTTTTTT. The J gene is TRBJ2-2, the V gene TRBV7-9, with no clear D. Germline assignment: CDR1 SEHNR and CDR2 FQNEAQ (reference sequence). Trimming stripped 5 bases from V and 0 bases from J, with 13 bases between. The CDR3 extends over 16 amino acids.

This clonotype was detected only a few times. It is unclear where the CDR3 begins or ends on the DNA, so no DNA is shown, and the CDR3 is as TCRdb lists it. V gene TRBV7-5 combines with J gene TRBJ1-5; TRBD1 is the table's D call, not checked against the DNA. TRBV7-5 is deemed a pseudogene. The CDR3 is 17 amino acids in total, end residues counted. The CDR3 protein is CISVSEASRDTNQPQHF.

This clonotype was counted only a few times. The rearrangement links TRBV12-3 or TRBV12-4 to TRBJ2-7; 8 bases match TRBD1. CDR3 length: 14 residues. Losses at the gene ends were 5 bases for V and 3 bases for J; bases not matched to a gene: 6. CDR3 sequence (DNA): TGTGCCAGCAGTCAGACAGGGGCTTACTACGAGCAGTACTTC. This codes for CASSQTGAYYEQYF.

This clonotype showed up just a few times. This chain connects TRBV7-2 to TRBJ2-5; no firm D call. The CDR3 is 13 residues long. Germline V gene data show CDR1 as SGHTA and CDR2 as FQGNSA. V lost 4 bases and J 1 base, leaving 7 bases between the germline ends. In DNA, the CDR3 is TGTGCCAGCAGCTCCCAACCCCAAGAGACCCAGTACTTC. It codes for CASSSQPQETQYF. Based on the CDR3 plus reference TRBV7-2 and TRBJ2-5, the full variable domain is GAGVSQSPSNKVTEKGKDVELRCDPISGHTALYWYRQSLGQGLEFLIYFQGNSAPDKSGLPSDRFSAERTGGSVSTLTIQRTQQEDSAVYLCASSSQPQETQYFGPGTRLLVL.

The chain links TRBV5-1 to TRBJ2-1, with 15 bases lining up with TRBD2. Germline CDR1 and CDR2: SGHRS and YFSETQ. V was pared by 2 bases and J by 6 bases, with 15 bases of the junction left unmatched. The length of the CDR3 is 20 residues. As DNA, the CDR3 is TGCGCCAGCAGCTTCCGGGGACTAGCGGGAGGCCTCAAGGGGGCCAATGAGCAGTTCTTC. As protein: CASSFRGLAGGLKGANEQFF.

This clonotype was picked up many times. This chain links TRBV5-1 with TRBJ2-2, with TRBD1 identical over 7 bases. This CDR3 is 17 amino acids long. V gave up 4 bases and J gave up 0 bases; unmatched junction bases: 9. The germline V gene encodes CDR1 SGHRS and CDR2 YFSETQ. The chain's CDR3 is CASSPRLGQTNTGELFF. CDR3 nucleotides: TGCGCCAGCAGCCCGAGGTTGGGACAGACGAACACCGGGGAGCTGTTTTTT.

This clonotype was recorded at least ten times. Here the CDR3 DNA reads TGTGCCAGCAGCCCCCCGTGGAGATTGAACACTGAAGCTTTCTTT. This encodes CASSPPWRLNTEAFF. The chain carries TRBV11-2 and TRBJ1-1; D is ambiguous. Germline V gene lookup returns CDR1 SGHAT and CDR2 FQNNGV. Trimming pared 5 bases from V and 0 bases from J, leaving 13 bases between. The CDR3 is made up of 15 amino acids.

This clonotype was seen ten or more times. The chain recombines TRBV6-5 with TRBJ2-3; D might be TRBD2 (6 bases). In germline, CDR1 is MNHEY, CDR2 SVGAGI. Between the trimmed V and J ends, which lost 11 bases and 4 bases, there was a span of 13 bases. This CDR3 contains 12 residues. This CDR3 reads CASGVRPDTQYF. The CDR3 coding sequence is TGTGCCTCGGGGGTGCGCCCAGATACGCAGTATTTT.

The chain employs TRBV3-1 and TRBJ2-1; the match to TRBD2 covers 13 bases. Germline-derived CDR1 and CDR2 are LGHDT and YNNKEL (reference sequence). V was pared by 1 base and J by 8 bases, with 2 bases of the junction left unmatched. CDR3 length equals 15 residues. This chain's CDR3 is CASSQGTSGSYEQFF. CDR3 coding DNA: TGTGCCAGCAGCCAAGGGACTAGCGGGAGCTATGAGCAGTTCTTC.

The chain has TRBV19 and TRBJ2-1; 8 bases line up with TRBD1. The germline V gene has CDR1 LNHDA and CDR2 SQIVND (reference sequence). V dropped 5 bases and J dropped 6; count of bases not matched to a gene: 6. This CDR3 region has 14 residues. The CDR3 loop is CASSFTQGVNEQFF. CDR3 sequence (DNA): TGTGCCAGTAGTTTCACACAGGGGGTCAATGAGCAGTTCTTC.

This clonotype was found many times. The chain links TRBV28 to TRBJ2-7; tentative D call: TRBD1 (5 bases). The CDR3 sequence is 15 residues long. Looked up from germline, CDR1 is MDHEN and CDR2 is SYDVKM. Trimming cost V 6 bases and J 4 bases, with 19 bases left between them. The CDR3 protein is CASSPRWGNIYEQYF. DNA for the CDR3: TGTGCCAGCAGCCCCCGCTGGGGCAACATATACGAGCAGTACTTC.

This sequence joins TRBV19 and TRBJ1-5; the D is unclear. The CDR3 consists of 13 residues. V was clipped by 5 bases and J by 4 bases, with 9 bases between them. Germline assignment: CDR1 LNHDA and CDR2 SQIVND (reference sequence). The CDR3 nucleotides are TGTGCCAGTAGTCCGACAATTAATCAGCCCCAGCATTTT. It is translated as CASSPTINQPQHF. The full variable domain, rest sourced from reference TRBV19 and TRBJ1-5, is DGGITQSPKYLFRKEGQNVTLSCEQNLNHDAMYWYRQDPGQGLRLIYYSQIVNDFQKGDIAEGYSVSREKKESFPLTVTSAQKNPTAFYLCASSPTINQPQHFGDGTRLSIL.